Listed below are T cell receptor beta chains from one sample, sequenced in a study of shared clonotypes between healthy human individuals. Profiling relied on immunoSEQ multiplex PCR, and the TCRdb table lists in-frame clones only, not all of them. The table records over 2,000,000 clones, over 85% of them present only once. Sequenced sample: naive CD8+ T cells from PBMCs. The receptors were gathered from a man aged 18 to 29 in good health. Some clones in this sample may be carry-over from other donors' samples. Both conserved end residues are part of each CDR3. D genes are given only for firm matches. Clone size, where shown, is once, few, many, or a class for clones that have expanded.

TRBV7-9	TRBJ2-1	17	NA	TRBD2	CASSPQPQLAGVFEQFF	TGTGCCAGCAGCCCGCAACCCCAGCTAGCGGGAGTTTTTGAGCAGTTCTTC
TRBV27	TRBJ2-7	15	NA	NA	CASSPGWGGSYEQYF	TGTGCCAGCAGTCCAGGGTGGGGCGGCTCCTACGAGCAGTACTTC
TRBV11-2	TRBJ2-7	13	NA	NA	CASSPGLIYEQYF	TGTGCCAGCAGCCCCGGGCTGATCTACGAGCAGTACTTC
TRBV28	TRBJ1-2	14	NA	NA	CASRENRDFYGYTF	TGTGCCAGCAGGGAAAACAGGGATTTCTATGGCTACACCTTC
TRBV27	TRBJ2-7	13	NA	TRBD2	CASSPGGRYEQYF	TGTGCCAGCAGTCCGGGGGGACGCTACGAGCAGTACTTC
TRBV2	TRBJ2-7	15	NA	TRBD2	CASSERAGGLYEQYF	TGTGCCAGCAGTGAACGGGCGGGAGGGCTCTACGAGCAGTACTTC
TRBV2	TRBJ1-4	11	NA	TRBD1	CASGGQGILFF	TGTGCCAGCGGGGGACAGGGGATACTGTTTTTT
TRBV5-6	TRBJ1-2	12	NA	TRBD1	CASSPTGDGYTF	TGTGCCAGCAGCCCGACAGGGGATGGCTACACCTTC
TRBV6-6	TRBJ2-7	12	NA	NA	CASSRDGYEQYF	TGTGCCAGCAGTCGGGACGGGTACGAGCAGTACTTC
TRBV11-2	TRBJ1-4	11	once	NA	CASSYDGKLFF	TGTGCCAGCAGCTATGACGGAAAACTGTTTTTT
TRBV5-4	TRBJ2-7	16	NA	TRBD2	CASSHRTSGSSYEQYF	TGTGCCAGCAGCCACCGGACTAGCGGGAGCAGTTACGAGCAGTACTTC
TRBV27	TRBJ2-2	12	many	NA	CASSLTSGELFF	TGTGCCAGCAGTTTGACCAGCGGGGAGCTGTTTTTT
TRBV6-5	TRBJ1-2	14	NA	TRBD1	CASRDRVENYGYTF	TGTGCCAGCAGGGACAGGGTGGAGAACTATGGCTACACCTTC
TRBV18	TRBJ2-7	13	NA	NA	CASSPGTTGEQYF	TGTGCCAGCTCACCCGGGACCACAGGCGAGCAGTACTTC
TRBV5-4	TRBJ2-1	13	NA	NA	CASSLMGAGLQFF	TGTGCCAGCAGCTTAATGGGGGCCGGCCTCCAGTTCTTC
TRBV28	TRBJ2-7	16	NA	NA	CASSSATESAPYEQYF	TGTGCCAGCAGTTCCGCTACAGAGAGTGCTCCCTACGAGCAGTACTTC
TRBV12-5	TRBJ2-1	14	NA	TRBD2	CASVQSGLAGQQFF	TGTGCTAGTGTTCAATCAGGACTAGCGGGCCAGCAGTTCTTC
TRBV28	TRBJ2-2	12	NA	NA	CASSWGTGELFF	TGTGCCAGCAGTTGGGGAACCGGGGAGCTGTTTTTT
TRBV27	TRBJ2-5	16	NA	NA	CASSPYRTASGETQYF	TGTGCCAGCAGTCCCTATCGGACAGCCTCGGGAGAGACCCAGTACTTC
TRBV9	TRBJ2-2	14	once	TRBD2	CASSLPGLAGELFF	TGTGCCAGCAGCCTACCGGGACTAGCGGGGGAGCTGTTTTTT
TRBV11-3	TRBJ1-1	16	NA	TRBD1	CASSLDRQGMNTEAFF	TGTGCCAGCAGCTTAGACCGACAGGGGATGAACACTGAAGCTTTCTTT
TRBV6-5	TRBJ2-3	15	NA	NA	CASSYARAGTDTQYF	TGTGCCAGCAGTTACGCGAGGGCCGGCACAGATACGCAGTATTTT
TRBV29-1	TRBJ1-4	12	few	NA	CSVIATNEKLFF	TGCAGCGTCATAGCAACTAATGAAAAACTGTTTTTT
TRBV5-1	TRBJ2-6	18	NA	NA	CASSLDGSAYSGANVLTF	TGCGCCAGCAGCTTGGATGGCAGCGCCTACTCTGGGGCCAACGTCCTGACTTTC
TRBV30	TRBJ2-1	17	NA	NA	CAPNWTNQRSTYNEQFF	TGTGCCCCCAACTGGACAAATCAACGGAGTACCTACAATGAGCAGTTCTTC
TRBV28	TRBJ1-2	17	NA	TRBD1	CASSSPGQAIENYGYTF	TGTGCCAGCAGTTCCCCGGGACAGGCCATCGAGAACTATGGCTACACCTTC
TRBV10-3	TRBJ2-1	15	once	NA	CAISEGIRAVNEQFF	TGTGCCATCAGTGAAGGGATTAGGGCCGTTAATGAGCAGTTCTTC
TRBV9	TRBJ2-1	15	NA	NA	CASSASASSYNEQFF	TGTGCCAGCAGCGCTAGCGCGAGCTCCTACAATGAGCAGTTCTTC
TRBV6-6	TRBJ2-3	16	NA	NA	CASSNNHWTDTDTQYF	TGTGCCAGCAGTAACAACCATTGGACAGACACAGATACGCAGTATTTT
TRBV5-1	TRBJ2-1	14	NA	NA	CASSLELIWNEQFF	TGCGCCAGCAGCTTGGAGTTGATATGGAATGAGCAGTTCTTC
TRBV5-1	TRBJ2-2	17	NA	NA	CASSLGAGTPNTGELFF	TGCGCCAGCAGCTTGGGGGCCGGGACCCCTAACACCGGGGAGCTGTTTTTT
TRBV19	TRBJ2-1	16	NA	NA	CASSPGAGSLTNEQFF	TGTGCCAGTAGTCCCGGGGCGGGGTCACTTACAAATGAGCAGTTCTTC
TRBV6-1	TRBJ2-7	14	NA	NA	CASRPRLPPYEQYF	TGTGCCAGCAGACCCAGGCTCCCCCCCTACGAGCAGTACTTC
TRBV5-5	TRBJ2-4	16	NA	TRBD1	CASSLRGQGSKNIQYF	TGTGCCAGCAGCTTGAGAGGACAGGGGTCCAAAAACATTCAGTACTTC
TRBV21-1	TRBJ2-7	17	NA	NA	CASSKPGTGPWGYEQYF	TGTGCCAGCAGCAAACCCGGGACAGGCCCCTGGGGCTACGAGCAGTACTTC
TRBV11-2	TRBJ2-7	15	NA	NA	CASSLKQGRGYEQYF	TGTGCCAGCAGCTTAAAACAGGGAAGAGGCTACGAGCAGTACTTC
TRBV7-9	TRBJ2-3	13	NA	NA	CASQPPSTDTQYF	TGTGCCAGCCAACCCCCTAGCACAGATACGCAGTATTTT
TRBV4-1	TRBJ2-1	15	NA	NA	CASSQGTGFVNEQFF	TGCGCCAGCAGCCAAGGTACCGGGTTTGTGAATGAGCAGTTCTTC
TRBV5-1	TRBJ2-7	15	NA	TRBD2	CASSLAGGLSYEQYF	TGCGCCAGCAGCCTAGCGGGGGGCTTGTCCTACGAGCAGTACTTC
TRBV7-7	TRBJ2-5	14	NA	TRBD2	CASKSSGRAETQYF	TGTGCCAGCAAGTCAAGCGGGAGGGCGGAGACCCAGTACTTC
TRBV4-1	TRBJ1-2	13	few	NA	CASSQRGSYGYTF	TGCGCCAGCAGCCAACGGGGTTCCTATGGCTACACCTTC
TRBV29-1	TRBJ2-7	14	NA	NA	CSVEPFGPNYEQYF	TGCAGCGTTGAACCCTTTGGGCCAAACTACGAGCAGTACTTC
TRBV2	TRBJ1-4	15	few	NA	CASRLTTELNEKLFF	TGTGCCAGCAGGTTAACGACAGAGTTAAATGAAAAACTGTTTTTT
TRBV7-9	TRBJ1-1	14	few	NA	CASSPMTPNTEAFF	TGTGCCAGCAGCCCCATGACCCCGAACACTGAAGCTTTCTTT
TRBV27	TRBJ1-2	16	NA	NA	CASSLSSWAPNYGYTF	TGTGCCAGCAGTTTATCTTCCTGGGCCCCCAATTATGGCTACACCTTC
TRBV28	TRBJ1-5	16	NA	NA	CASSPAVTDSNQPQHF	TGTGCCAGCAGTCCTGCAGTTACGGATAGCAATCAGCCCCAGCATTTT
TRBV15	TRBJ2-1	20	NA	TRBD2	CATSSVLLSGLAGSHNEQFF	TGTGCCACCAGCAGCGTACTATTATCAGGACTAGCGGGATCGCACAATGAGCAGTTCTTC
TRBV6-5	TRBJ2-1	15	once	NA	CASSYVRTSYNEQFF	TGTGCCAGCAGTTACGTCCGGACCTCCTACAATGAGCAGTTCTTC
TRBV28	TRBJ1-1	15	NA	TRBD1	CASSPRGQVNTEAFF	TGTGCCAGCTCGCCCCGCGGACAGGTGAACACTGAAGCTTTCTTT
TRBV30	TRBJ2-1	15	NA	NA	CAWRTALVSYNEQFF	TGTGCCTGGAGAACTGCTCTGGTCTCCTACAATGAGCAGTTCTTC
TRBV7-3	TRBJ1-3	14	NA	NA	CASSLGTVGNTIYF	TGTGCCAGCAGCCTCGGGACGGTGGGAAACACCATATATTTT
TRBV5-8	TRBJ2-5	13	NA	TRBD2	CASSLRLAVVGHF	TGTGCCAGCAGCTTGAGGCTAGCGGTAGTGGGTCACTTC
TRBV6-5	TRBJ2-1	16	NA	NA	CASSYSIESGYNEQFF	TGTGCCAGCAGTTACTCGATAGAATCGGGATACAATGAGCAGTTCTTC
TRBV4-3	TRBJ2-7	15	NA	NA	CASSRVKGLLYEQYF	TGCGCCAGCAGCCGCGTCAAAGGCCTGTTATACGAGCAGTACTTC
TRBV4-3	TRBJ2-7	15	NA	NA	CASSQDPSLLYEQYF	TGCGCCAGCAGCCAAGACCCGTCCCTCCTTTACGAGCAGTACTTC
TRBV7-8	TRBJ2-7	12	NA	NA	CASSLTSTEQYF	TGTGCCAGCAGCTTAACTAGCACCGAGCAGTACTTC
TRBV5-1	TRBJ2-2	15	NA	NA	CASSLVADSTGELFF	TGCGCCAGCAGCTTGGTCGCGGATTCCACCGGGGAGCTGTTTTTT